The TCR beta chain described here comes from a study of CD8 T cells in Susac syndrome. The T cells that were sequenced for TCR beta were CD8+ and CD4+ cells from blood. The diagnostic criteria were recently defined, and patients with Susac syndrome met them for definite or probable disease. Random hexamers were used to reverse transcribe the RNA input (roughly 0.5 to 1 ug). TCRdb re-derived calls from the immunoSEQ multiplex PCR reads in MiXCR, one entry per CDR3 protein. The table shows around 200,000 distinct CDR3 sequences, with roughly 94% occurring only once. The germline gives CDR1 SEHNR, CDR2 FQNEAQ (reference sequence). There are 14 residues in the CDR3. V was cut by 7 bases and J by 10 bases, with 17 bases left in between.

This receptor was obtained from a human donor with Susac syndrome. The rearrangement joins TRBV7-9 to TRBJ1-6, with a weak D call TRBD1 (5 bases). The sample consisted of CD4+ T cells from PBMCs. CDR3 DNA sequence: TGTGCCAGCAAATCAGGGCAGGGAGAGTCACCCCTCCACTTT. Protein sequence: CASKSGQGESPLHF.